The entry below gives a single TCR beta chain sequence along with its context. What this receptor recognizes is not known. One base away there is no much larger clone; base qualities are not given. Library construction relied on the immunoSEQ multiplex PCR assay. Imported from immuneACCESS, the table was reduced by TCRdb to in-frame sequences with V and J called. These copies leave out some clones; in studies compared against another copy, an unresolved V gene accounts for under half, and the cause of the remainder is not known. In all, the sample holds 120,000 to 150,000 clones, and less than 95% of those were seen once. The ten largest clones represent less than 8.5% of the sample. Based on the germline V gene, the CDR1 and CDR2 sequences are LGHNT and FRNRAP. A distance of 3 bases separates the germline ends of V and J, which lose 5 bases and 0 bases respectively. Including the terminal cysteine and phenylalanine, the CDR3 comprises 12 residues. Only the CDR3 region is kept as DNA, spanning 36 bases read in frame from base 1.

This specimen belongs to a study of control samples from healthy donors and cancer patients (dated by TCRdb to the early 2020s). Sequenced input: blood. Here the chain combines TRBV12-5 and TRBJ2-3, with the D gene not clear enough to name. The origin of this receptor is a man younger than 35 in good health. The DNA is TGTGCTAGTGGTACAAGCACAGATACGCAGTATTTT. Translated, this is CASGTSTDTQYF. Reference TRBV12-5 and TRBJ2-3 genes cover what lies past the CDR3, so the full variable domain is DARVTQTPRHKVTEMGQEVTMRCQPILGHNTVFWYRQTMMQGLELLAYFRNRAPLDDSGMPKDRFSAEMPDATLATLKIQPSEPRDSAVYFCASGTSTDTQYFGPGTRLTVL.